This T cell receptor (beta chain) derives from a study of response to subunit inactivated influenza vaccine. TCRdb reprocessed the RT-PCR reads with MiXCR, giving one entry per CDR3 protein. The table has about 800,000 distinct CDR3 sequences, about 20% seen once. Looked up from germline, CDR1 is MGHRA and CDR2 is YSYEKL. V lost 4 bases and J lost 2, with 11 bases in between. There are 14 residues in the CDR3. The rearrangement links TRBV4-1 to TRBJ2-5, with D possibly TRBD1 on 5 matching bases. The clonotype comes from a man over 45 who received an inactivated influenza vaccine. Sequenced material: PBMCs from blood, taken 5 to 6 days after vaccination. The CDR3 sequence: CASSPPGWQETQYF. The CDR3 nucleotides are TGCGCCAGCAGCCCACCAGGGTGGCAAGAGACCCAGTACTTC.